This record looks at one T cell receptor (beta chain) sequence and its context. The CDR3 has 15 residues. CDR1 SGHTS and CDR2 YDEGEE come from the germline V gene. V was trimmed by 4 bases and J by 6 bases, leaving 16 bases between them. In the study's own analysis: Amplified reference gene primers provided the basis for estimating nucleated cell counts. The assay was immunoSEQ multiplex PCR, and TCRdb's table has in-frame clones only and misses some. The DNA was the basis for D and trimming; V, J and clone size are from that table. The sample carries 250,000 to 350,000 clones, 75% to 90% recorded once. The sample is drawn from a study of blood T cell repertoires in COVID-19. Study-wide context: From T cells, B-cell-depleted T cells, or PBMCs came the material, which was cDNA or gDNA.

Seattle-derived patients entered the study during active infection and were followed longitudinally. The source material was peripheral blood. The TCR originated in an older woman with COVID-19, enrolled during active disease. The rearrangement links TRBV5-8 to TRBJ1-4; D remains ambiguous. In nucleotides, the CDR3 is TGTGCCAGCAGCCTCTCGAAGCCAAGTGATGAAAAACTGTTTTTT. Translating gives CASSLSKPSDEKLFF.